The following is a T cell receptor beta chain sequence with its context. No antigen is known for it. The record originates from a study of PD-1 blockade in classical Hodgkin lymphoma. Clones were sequenced by immunoSEQ multiplex PCR, and TCRdb holds only the in-frame ones, with some missing. The sample yields about 40,000 clones, over 80% seen once. Each patient's relapse followed autologous stem cell transplantation, and brentuximab vedotin exposure varied. Best outcomes ranged across complete response, partial response and progressive disease. Study results and caveats: Patients with an early start, nivolumab under 1 year after ASCT, were excluded. Newly diagnosed patients and complete responders had comparable diversity at baseline. Compared with healthy donors, newly diagnosed patients reportedly showed lower baseline TCR diversity.

Germline-derived CDR1 and CDR2 are SGHVS and FQNEAQ. V gave up 2 bases and J gave up 3 bases; unmatched junction bases: 3. The CDR3 extends over 15 amino acids. This clonotype was sampled from a human donor with classical Hodgkin lymphoma. The source material was peripheral blood mononuclear cells (PBMCs), sampled at baseline. The chain recombines TRBV7-8 with TRBJ2-7, with 11 positions matching TRBD2. The CDR3: CASSLLLAGVYEQYF. The CDR3 DNA sequence: TGTGCCAGCAGCTTACTACTAGCGGGAGTCTACGAGCAGTACTTC. Full variable domain (rest looked up from reference TRBV7-8 and TRBJ2-7): GAGVSQSPRYKVAKRGQDVALRCDPISGHVSLFWYQQALGQGPEFLTYFQNEAQLDKSGLPSDRFFAERPEGSVSTLKIQRTQQEDSAVYLCASSLLLAGVYEQYFGPGTRLTVT.